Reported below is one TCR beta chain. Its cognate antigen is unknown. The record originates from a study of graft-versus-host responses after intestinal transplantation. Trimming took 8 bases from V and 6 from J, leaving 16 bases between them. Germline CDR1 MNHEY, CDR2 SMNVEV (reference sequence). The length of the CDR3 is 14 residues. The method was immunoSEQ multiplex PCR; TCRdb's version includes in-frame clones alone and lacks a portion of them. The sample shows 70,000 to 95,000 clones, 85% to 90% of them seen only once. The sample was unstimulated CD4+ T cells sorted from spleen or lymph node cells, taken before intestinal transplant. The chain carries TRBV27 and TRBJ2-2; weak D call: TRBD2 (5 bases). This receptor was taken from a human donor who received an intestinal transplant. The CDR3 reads CASGLAVRAGELFF. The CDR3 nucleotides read TGTGCCAGCGGACTTGCGGTCCGGGCCGGGGAGCTGTTTTTT.